These T cell receptor beta chains were read from a single sample in a study of blood T cell repertoires in COVID-19. Libraries were prepared by immunoSEQ multiplex PCR; TCRdb keeps only in-frame clonotypes and omits some of them. The data contain hundreds of thousands of clones, approximately 89% of them singletons. The specimen sequenced was peripheral blood. Receptor source: a woman between 25 and 40 years old who had recovered from COVID-19. Both conserved end residues are part of each CDR3. Fields, in order: CDR3 protein, CDR3 DNA, clone size, J gene, V gene, D gene. The D gene is left open where the match is weak. Size tells how often a clone was seen (once, few, many) or the class of an expanded clone, and some rows leave it out.

cdr3_aa: CASSVVGGSTDTQYF
cdr3_nt: TGTGCCAGCAGCGTAGTCGGCGGGAGCACAGATACGCAGTATTTT
clone_size: -
j_call: TRBJ2-3
v_call: TRBV9
d_call: -

cdr3_aa: CASSLIGQGYGYTF
cdr3_nt: TGTGCCAGCAGTTTAATTGGACAGGGCTATGGCTACACCTTC
clone_size: -
j_call: TRBJ1-2
v_call: TRBV28
d_call: TRBD1

cdr3_aa: CASSVRTGVINEQFF
cdr3_nt: TGTGCCAGCAGCGTCCGGACAGGGGTGATCAATGAGCAGTTCTTC
clone_size: -
j_call: TRBJ2-1
v_call: TRBV9
d_call: TRBD1

cdr3_aa: CASSQDPGTDTQYF
cdr3_nt: TGTGCCAGCAGCCAAGACCCGGGCACAGATACGCAGTATTTT
clone_size: -
j_call: TRBJ2-3
v_call: TRBV3-1/TRBV3-2
d_call: -

cdr3_aa: CASSSRQGGGYEQYF
cdr3_nt: TGTGCCAGCAGCTCTAGACAGGGCGGTGGCTACGAGCAGTACTTC
clone_size: -
j_call: TRBJ2-7
v_call: TRBV7-9
d_call: TRBD1

cdr3_aa: CASSLVGTGETQYF
cdr3_nt: TGTGCCAGCAGCTTAGTAGGGACTGGGGAGACCCAGTACTTC
clone_size: -
j_call: TRBJ2-5
v_call: TRBV7-6
d_call: -

cdr3_aa: CASSSWAGTVGYGYTF
cdr3_nt: TGTGCCAGCAGCTCCTGGGCCGGGACAGTAGGATATGGCTACACCTTC
clone_size: -
j_call: TRBJ1-2
v_call: TRBV7-2
d_call: TRBD1

cdr3_aa: CASKRMASGGNEQFF
cdr3_nt: TGTGCCAGCAAAAGAATGGCTAGCGGGGGAAATGAGCAGTTCTTC
clone_size: -
j_call: TRBJ2-1
v_call: TRBV6-4
d_call: TRBD2

cdr3_aa: CASSEDRGGGYTF
cdr3_nt: TGTGCCAGCAGCGAAGACAGGGGGGGAGGCTACACCTTC
clone_size: -
j_call: TRBJ1-2
v_call: TRBV5-5
d_call: TRBD1

cdr3_aa: CASSIRSSGAKNIQYF
cdr3_nt: TGTGCCAGTAGTATAAGGAGTAGCGGCGCCAAAAACATTCAGTACTTC
clone_size: -
j_call: TRBJ2-4
v_call: TRBV19
d_call: -

cdr3_aa: CASSSKLGANVLTF
cdr3_nt: TGTGCCAGCAGCTCAAAACTGGGGGCCAACGTCCTGACTTTC
clone_size: -
j_call: TRBJ2-6
v_call: TRBV13
d_call: -

cdr3_aa: CASSYSGTGANGYTF
cdr3_nt: TGTGCCAGCAGTTATAGCGGGACAGGGGCTAATGGCTACACCTTC
clone_size: -
j_call: TRBJ1-2
v_call: TRBV28
d_call: TRBD1

cdr3_aa: CASNGQYQETQYF
cdr3_nt: TGTGCCAGCAATGGACAGTACCAAGAGACCCAGTACTTC
clone_size: once
j_call: TRBJ2-5
v_call: TRBV27
d_call: -

cdr3_aa: CASSFRDTGYEQYF
cdr3_nt: TGTGCCAGCAGTTTTCGGGACACCGGGTACGAGCAGTACTTC
clone_size: -
j_call: TRBJ2-7
v_call: TRBV27
d_call: -

cdr3_aa: CASSLWQASVNTEAFF
cdr3_nt: TGTGCCAGCAGCTTATGGCAGGCTTCCGTGAACACTGAAGCTTTCTTT
clone_size: -
j_call: TRBJ1-1
v_call: TRBV13
d_call: -

cdr3_aa: CASSFGSGTPSETQYF
cdr3_nt: TGCGCCAGCAGCTTTGGTAGCGGGACCCCCAGCGAGACCCAGTACTTC
clone_size: -
j_call: TRBJ2-5
v_call: TRBV5-1
d_call: TRBD2

cdr3_aa: CASSPQSDGYTF
cdr3_nt: TGTGCCAGCAGCCCCCAGTCAGATGGCTACACCTTC
clone_size: -
j_call: TRBJ1-2
v_call: TRBV7-3
d_call: -

cdr3_aa: CASSYTQTGEGQPQHF
cdr3_nt: TGTGCCAGCAGTTATACCCAGACAGGGGAAGGGCAGCCCCAGCATTTT
clone_size: -
j_call: TRBJ1-5
v_call: TRBV6-9
d_call: TRBD1

cdr3_aa: CASTDRGLTDTQYF
cdr3_nt: TGCGCCAGCACGGACAGGGGGCTGACAGATACGCAGTATTTT
clone_size: -
j_call: TRBJ2-3
v_call: TRBV5-1
d_call: TRBD1

cdr3_aa: CASSLQALAKNIQYF
cdr3_nt: TGTGCCAGCAGCTTACAGGCTCTAGCCAAAAACATTCAGTACTTC
clone_size: -
j_call: TRBJ2-4
v_call: TRBV5-6
d_call: -

cdr3_aa: CASSLAGRRGTDTQYF
cdr3_nt: TGTGCCAGCAGCTTAGCGGGCAGGAGAGGGACAGATACGCAGTATTTT
clone_size: -
j_call: TRBJ2-3
v_call: TRBV7-9
d_call: -

cdr3_aa: CASRNRLANYGYTF
cdr3_nt: TGTGCCAGCCGGAACAGGTTAGCTAACTATGGCTACACCTTC
clone_size: -
j_call: TRBJ1-2
v_call: TRBV6-5
d_call: -

cdr3_aa: CASSSGTFDNEQFF
cdr3_nt: TGTGCCAGCAGCTCTGGGACATTCGACAATGAGCAGTTCTTC
clone_size: -
j_call: TRBJ2-1
v_call: TRBV13
d_call: -

cdr3_aa: CASSLAKTAGGYTF
cdr3_nt: TGTGCCAGCAGCTTAGCGAAGACAGCTGGAGGCTACACCTTC
clone_size: -
j_call: TRBJ1-2
v_call: TRBV7-2
d_call: -

cdr3_aa: CASRPYRYMNTEAFF
cdr3_nt: TGTGCCAGCAGACCTTACAGATACATGAACACTGAAGCTTTCTTT
clone_size: -
j_call: TRBJ1-1
v_call: TRBV6-5
d_call: -

cdr3_aa: CASSLARESYGYTF
cdr3_nt: TGTGCCAGCAGCTTAGCTAGGGAGTCCTATGGCTACACCTTC
clone_size: -
j_call: TRBJ1-2
v_call: TRBV7-2
d_call: -

cdr3_aa: CATSSGELGGYTF
cdr3_nt: TGTGCCACCAGTTCCGGAGAACTCGGTGGCTACACCTTC
clone_size: -
j_call: TRBJ1-2
v_call: TRBV24-1
d_call: -

cdr3_aa: CASSLSGGADTQYF
cdr3_nt: TGTGCCAGCAGCCTTAGCGGGGGAGCAGATACGCAGTATTTT
clone_size: -
j_call: TRBJ2-3
v_call: TRBV11-3
d_call: TRBD2

cdr3_aa: CASTRLRTEAFF
cdr3_nt: TGTGCCAGCACCCGGCTTAGGACAGAAGCTTTCTTT
clone_size: once
j_call: TRBJ1-1
v_call: TRBV28
d_call: -

cdr3_aa: CASSLGSSGAYEQYF
cdr3_nt: TGCGCCAGCAGCTTGGGGTCTAGCGGCGCATACGAGCAGTACTTC
clone_size: -
j_call: TRBJ2-7
v_call: TRBV5-1
d_call: TRBD2

cdr3_aa: CASSQQEDYGYTF
cdr3_nt: TGTGCCAGCAGTCAGCAGGAGGACTATGGCTACACCTTC
clone_size: -
j_call: TRBJ1-2
v_call: TRBV2
d_call: -

cdr3_aa: CASSQGGTGGEKLFF
cdr3_nt: TGCGCCAGCAGCCAAGGTGGGACAGGGGGTGAAAAACTGTTTTTT
clone_size: -
j_call: TRBJ1-4
v_call: TRBV4-1
d_call: TRBD1

cdr3_aa: CASSLGAGTDYEQYF
cdr3_nt: TGTGCCAGCAGCTTAGGAGCCGGGACAGATTACGAGCAGTACTTC
clone_size: once
j_call: TRBJ2-7
v_call: TRBV7-2
d_call: TRBD1

cdr3_aa: CASSRQGGNEKLFF
cdr3_nt: TGTGCCAGCAGCCGACAGGGCGGAAATGAAAAACTGTTTTTT
clone_size: -
j_call: TRBJ1-4
v_call: TRBV3-1/TRBV3-2
d_call: TRBD1

cdr3_aa: CASSLDNNYGYTF
cdr3_nt: TGTGCCAGCAGCTTAGACAATAACTATGGCTACACCTTC
clone_size: -
j_call: TRBJ1-2
v_call: TRBV7-2
d_call: -

cdr3_aa: CASSLNSMNYGYTF
cdr3_nt: TGCGCCAGCAGCTTGAACAGCATGAACTATGGCTACACCTTC
clone_size: once
j_call: TRBJ1-2
v_call: TRBV5-1
d_call: -

cdr3_aa: CATSETGQRETQYF
cdr3_nt: TGTGCCACCAGTGAAACCGGACAGCGAGAGACCCAGTACTTC
clone_size: -
j_call: TRBJ2-5
v_call: TRBV24-1
d_call: -

cdr3_aa: CSARDLSPLHF
cdr3_nt: TGCAGTGCTAGAGACTTATCACCCCTCCACTTT
clone_size: few
j_call: TRBJ1-6
v_call: TRBV20-1
d_call: -

cdr3_aa: CASSPTTGSGELFF
cdr3_nt: TGCGCCAGCAGCCCTACGACAGGGTCCGGGGAGCTGTTTTTT
clone_size: once
j_call: TRBJ2-2
v_call: TRBV5-1
d_call: TRBD1

cdr3_aa: CASSPPGWGARETQYF
cdr3_nt: TGTGCCAGCAGTCCCCCCGGATGGGGAGCGCGAGAGACCCAGTACTTC
clone_size: -
j_call: TRBJ2-5
v_call: TRBV28
d_call: -

cdr3_aa: CASSLQSGANVLTF
cdr3_nt: TGTGCCAGCAGTCTACAGTCTGGGGCCAACGTCCTGACTTTC
clone_size: -
j_call: TRBJ2-6
v_call: TRBV27
d_call: -

cdr3_aa: CASSTDRKDQPQHF
cdr3_nt: TGTGCCAGTAGTACGGACAGGAAAGATCAGCCCCAGCATTTT
clone_size: -
j_call: TRBJ1-5
v_call: TRBV19
d_call: TRBD1

cdr3_aa: CASSLSGNNEQFF
cdr3_nt: TGTGCCAGCAGCTTATCGGGAAACAATGAGCAGTTCTTC
clone_size: -
j_call: TRBJ2-1
v_call: TRBV7-9
d_call: -

cdr3_aa: CASSGTANTGELFF
cdr3_nt: TGCGCCAGCAGCGGGACAGCGAACACCGGGGAGCTGTTTTTT
clone_size: -
j_call: TRBJ2-2
v_call: TRBV5-1
d_call: TRBD1

cdr3_aa: CASSPTGNYGYTF
cdr3_nt: TGTGCCAGCAGTCCGACGGGTAACTATGGCTACACCTTC
clone_size: -
j_call: TRBJ1-2
v_call: TRBV28
d_call: -

cdr3_aa: CASSPQGSQETQYF
cdr3_nt: TGTGCCAGCAGCCCACAGGGATCCCAAGAGACCCAGTACTTC
clone_size: few
j_call: TRBJ2-5
v_call: TRBV2
d_call: -

cdr3_aa: CASSLELGTAGNTIYF
cdr3_nt: TGCGCCAGCAGCTTGGAACTGGGGACAGCTGGAAACACCATATATTTT
clone_size: -
j_call: TRBJ1-3
v_call: TRBV5-1
d_call: TRBD1